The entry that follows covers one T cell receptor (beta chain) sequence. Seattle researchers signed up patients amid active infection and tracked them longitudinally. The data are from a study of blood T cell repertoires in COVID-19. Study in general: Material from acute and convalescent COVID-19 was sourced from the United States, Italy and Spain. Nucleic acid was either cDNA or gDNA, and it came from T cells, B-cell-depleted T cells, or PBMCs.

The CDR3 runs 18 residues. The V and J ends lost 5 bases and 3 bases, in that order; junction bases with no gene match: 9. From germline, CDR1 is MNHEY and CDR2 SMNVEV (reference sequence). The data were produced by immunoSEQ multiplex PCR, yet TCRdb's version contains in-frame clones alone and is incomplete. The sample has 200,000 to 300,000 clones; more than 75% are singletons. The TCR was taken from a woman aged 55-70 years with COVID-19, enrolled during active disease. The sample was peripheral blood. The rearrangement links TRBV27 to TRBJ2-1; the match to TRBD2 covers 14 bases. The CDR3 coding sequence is TGTGCCAGCAGTCCGAATACGGGACTAGCGGGAGTCTACAATGAGCAGTTCTTC. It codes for CASSPNTGLAGVYNEQFF.